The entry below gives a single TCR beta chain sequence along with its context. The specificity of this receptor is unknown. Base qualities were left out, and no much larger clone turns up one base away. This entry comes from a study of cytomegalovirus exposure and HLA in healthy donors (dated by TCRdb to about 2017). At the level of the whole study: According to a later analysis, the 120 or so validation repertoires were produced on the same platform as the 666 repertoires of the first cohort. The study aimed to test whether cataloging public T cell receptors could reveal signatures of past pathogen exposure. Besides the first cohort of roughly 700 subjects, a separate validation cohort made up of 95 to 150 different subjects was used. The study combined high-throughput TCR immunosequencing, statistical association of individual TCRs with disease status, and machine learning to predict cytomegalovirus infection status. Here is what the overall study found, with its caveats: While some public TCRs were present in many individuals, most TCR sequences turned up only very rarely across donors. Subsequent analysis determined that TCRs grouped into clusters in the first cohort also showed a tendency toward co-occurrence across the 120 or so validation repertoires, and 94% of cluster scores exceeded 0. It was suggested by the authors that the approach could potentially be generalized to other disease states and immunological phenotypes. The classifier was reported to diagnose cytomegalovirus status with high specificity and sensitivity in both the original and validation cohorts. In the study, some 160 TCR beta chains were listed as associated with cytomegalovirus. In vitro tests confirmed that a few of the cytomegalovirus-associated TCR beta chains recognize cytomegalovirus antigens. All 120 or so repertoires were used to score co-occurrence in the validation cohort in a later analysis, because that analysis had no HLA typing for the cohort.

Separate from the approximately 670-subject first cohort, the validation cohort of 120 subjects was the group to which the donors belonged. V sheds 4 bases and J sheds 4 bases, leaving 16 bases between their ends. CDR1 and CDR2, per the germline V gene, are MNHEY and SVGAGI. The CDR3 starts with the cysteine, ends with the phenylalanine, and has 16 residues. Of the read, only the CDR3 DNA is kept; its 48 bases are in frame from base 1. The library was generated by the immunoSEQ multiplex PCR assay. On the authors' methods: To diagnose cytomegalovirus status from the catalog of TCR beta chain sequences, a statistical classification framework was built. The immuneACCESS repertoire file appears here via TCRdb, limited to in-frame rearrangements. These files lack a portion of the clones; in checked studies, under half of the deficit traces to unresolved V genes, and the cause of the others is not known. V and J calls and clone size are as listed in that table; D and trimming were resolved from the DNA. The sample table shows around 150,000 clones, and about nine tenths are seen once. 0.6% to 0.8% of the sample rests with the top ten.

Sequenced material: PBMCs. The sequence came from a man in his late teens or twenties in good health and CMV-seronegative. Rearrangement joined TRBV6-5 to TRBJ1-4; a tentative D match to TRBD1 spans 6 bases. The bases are TGTGCCAGCAGTTCCAGATCAGGGGCGGGTAATGAAAAACTGTTTTTT. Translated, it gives CASSSRSGAGNEKLFF.